Below, one T cell receptor beta chain is given with its context. In TCRdb, the 5' RACE reads were re-called with MiXCR into one record per CDR3 protein. The table records under 1 million distinct CDR3 sequences, 9% to 15% of them present only once. The data were taken from a study of identical twins. This CDR3 contains 16 residues. Per the germline V gene, CDR1 is SGHDT and CDR2 is YYEEEE. V dropped 2 bases and J dropped 5 bases, with 17 bases sitting between them. The data also belong to a second study, concerning yellow fever vaccine responses in identical twins.

The gene calls are TRBV5-6 and TRBJ2-1; D gene unclear. The sequenced material came from PBMCs. The sequence was collected from a woman aged 18 to 35 in good health. CDR3 in DNA: TGTGCCAGCAGCTTTATTGGGCAGGAATTTGACAATGAGCAGTTCTTC. Protein: CASSFIGQEFDNEQFF.